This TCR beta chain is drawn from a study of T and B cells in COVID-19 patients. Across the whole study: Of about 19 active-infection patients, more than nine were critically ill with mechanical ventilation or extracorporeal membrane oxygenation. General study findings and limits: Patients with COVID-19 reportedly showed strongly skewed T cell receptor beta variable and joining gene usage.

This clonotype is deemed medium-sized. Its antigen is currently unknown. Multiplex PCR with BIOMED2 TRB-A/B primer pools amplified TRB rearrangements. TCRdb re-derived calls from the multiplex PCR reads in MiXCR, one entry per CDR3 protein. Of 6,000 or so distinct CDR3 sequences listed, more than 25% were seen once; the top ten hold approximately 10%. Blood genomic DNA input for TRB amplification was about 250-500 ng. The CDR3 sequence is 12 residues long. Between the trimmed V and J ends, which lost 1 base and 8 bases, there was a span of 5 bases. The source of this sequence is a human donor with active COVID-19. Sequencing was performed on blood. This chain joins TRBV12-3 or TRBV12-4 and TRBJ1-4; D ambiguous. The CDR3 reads CASSLGAEKLFF. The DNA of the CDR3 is TGTGCCAGCAGTTTAGGGGCGGAAAAACTGTTTTTT.